This T cell receptor (beta chain) was recorded in a study of T cell repertoires in cytomegalovirus infection. Overall study context: Public TCR beta signatures provided an indication of both CMV infection and a matching HLA type. Whole-study results and caveats: The cumulative frequency of public TCR beta families distinguished individuals who carried CMV together with the relevant HLA. It was HLA-C-restricted CMV-specific TCR beta clonotypes that dominated the response ex vivo.

TCRdb re-analysed the reads in MiXCR, keeping a single row per CDR3 protein. The profile shows more than 650,000 distinct CDR3 sequences, roughly 36% of them singletons. This clonotype was found once. Its antigen is currently unknown. V was cut by 3 bases and J by 4 bases, with 5 bases left in between. The CDR3 consists of 12 residues. Germline CDR1 and CDR2: MNHNS and SASEGT. V gene TRBV6-1 combines with J gene TRBJ2-3; D is ambiguous. The sequence derives from a human donor in good health (CMV status not recorded). Some clones in this sample may be carry-over from other donors' samples. Sequencing was done on a sample of PBMCs. The CDR3 spells CASSEGPDTQYF. The DNA for the CDR3 is TGTGCCAGCAGTGAGGGTCCAGATACGCAGTATTTT.